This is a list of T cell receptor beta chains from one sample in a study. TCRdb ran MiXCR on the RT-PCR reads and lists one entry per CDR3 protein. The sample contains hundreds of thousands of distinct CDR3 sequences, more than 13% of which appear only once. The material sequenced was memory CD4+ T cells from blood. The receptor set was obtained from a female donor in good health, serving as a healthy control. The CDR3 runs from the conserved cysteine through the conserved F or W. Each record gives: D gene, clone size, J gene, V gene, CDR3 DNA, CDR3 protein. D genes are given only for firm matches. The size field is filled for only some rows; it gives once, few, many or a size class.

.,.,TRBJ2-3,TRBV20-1,TGCAGTGCCCCCGGGACATCTAGCACAGATACGCAGTATTTT,CSAPGTSSTDTQYF
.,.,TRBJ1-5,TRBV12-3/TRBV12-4,TGTGCCAGCGGGCGGGCAGGCCGAAATCAGCCCCAGCATTTT,CASGRAGRNQPQHF
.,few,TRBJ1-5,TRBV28,TGTGCCACGAGATATGGAGTCGTGGGTTTTAGCAATCAGCCCCAGCATTTT,CATRYGVVGFSNQPQHF
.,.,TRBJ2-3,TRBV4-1,TGCGCCAGCAGCCAAGAGCAAGCATCAGATACGCAGTATTTT,CASSQEQASDTQYF
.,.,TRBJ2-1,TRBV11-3,TGTGCCAGCAGCCAAGGGCAGGGTGTTTCGCAGTTCTTC,CASSQGQGVSQFF
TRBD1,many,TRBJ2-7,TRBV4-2,TGTGCCAGCAGCCAAGATATCACGGGACAGGGAACCTACGAGCAGTACTTC,CASSQDITGQGTYEQYF
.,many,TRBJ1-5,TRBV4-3,TGCGCCAGCAGCCAAGAACGTGGTGGTCAGCCCCAGCATTTT,CASSQERGGQPQHF
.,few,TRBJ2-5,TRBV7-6,TGTGCCAGCAGCTTAGCACAGAGCCAAGAGACCCAGTACTTC,CASSLAQSQETQYF
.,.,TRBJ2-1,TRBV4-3,TGCGCCAGCAGCCGAACGACTAGGGGTGAGCAGTTCTTC,CASSRTTRGEQFF
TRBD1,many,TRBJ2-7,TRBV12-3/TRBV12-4,TGTGCCAGCAGCCCCCACCGGGACAGGTTATACGAGCAGTACTTC,CASSPHRDRLYEQYF
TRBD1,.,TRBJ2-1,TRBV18,TGTGCCAGCTCAAGACAGGGGATGGATGAGCAGTTCTTC,CASSRQGMDEQFF
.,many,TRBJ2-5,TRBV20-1,TGCAGTGCTAGCGGGAGAACGAAAGAGACCCAGTACTTC,CSASGRTKETQYF
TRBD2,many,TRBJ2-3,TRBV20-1,TGCAGTGCAGATATAGCGGGAGGGCCCGCAGATACGCAGTATTTT,CSADIAGGPADTQYF
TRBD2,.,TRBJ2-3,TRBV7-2,TGTGCCAGCAGCTCAGCACTAGCGGGGTCGCGCCCGCAGTATTTT,CASSSALAGSRPQYF
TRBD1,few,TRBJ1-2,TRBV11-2,TGTGCCAGCAGCAAAGACAGGGTTGGCTACACCTTC,CASSKDRVGYTF
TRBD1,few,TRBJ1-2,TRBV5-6,TGTGCCAGCAGCTTTGCCAGGGGGCCTGATGGCTACACCTTC,CASSFARGPDGYTF
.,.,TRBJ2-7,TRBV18,TGTGCCAGCTCACCCTCTCGGGACCGGCCCTACGAGCAGTACTTC,CASSPSRDRPYEQYF
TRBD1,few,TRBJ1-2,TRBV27,TGTGCCAGCAGTTTACAGGGGGGCCCCTATGGCTACACCTTC,CASSLQGGPYGYTF
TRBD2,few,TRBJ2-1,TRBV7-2,TGTGCCAGCAGCTTGAGGTATTTAACTAGCGGGAACAATGAGCAGTTCTTC,CASSLRYLTSGNNEQFF
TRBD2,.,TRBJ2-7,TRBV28,TGTGCCAGCAGTTTGCCTAGCGGGAAGGGTGAGCAGTACTTC,CASSLPSGKGEQYF
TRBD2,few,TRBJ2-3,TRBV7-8,TGTGCCAGCAGATATCGGGGTATGGGAAGCGGGATCACAGATACGCAGTATTTT,CASRYRGMGSGITDTQYF
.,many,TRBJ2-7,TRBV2,TGTGCCAGCAGCAGGGTTAACTACGAGCAGTACTTC,CASSRVNYEQYF
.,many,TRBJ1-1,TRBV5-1,TGCGCCAGCAGCCCTAACGGGGAGTACGAGTCGGGGACTGAAGCTTTCTTT,CASSPNGEYESGTEAFF
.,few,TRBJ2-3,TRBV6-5,TGTGCCAGCAGTTACTCACAGCCGGGCACAGATACGCAGTATTTT,CASSYSQPGTDTQYF
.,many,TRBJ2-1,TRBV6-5,TGTGCCAGCACCTTAAAGGGAAGCGATGAGCAGTTCTTC,CASTLKGSDEQFF
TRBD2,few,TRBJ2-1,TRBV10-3,TGTGCCACACAAATGAGCGGGGGAACCTACAATGAGCAGTTCTTC,CATQMSGGTYNEQFF
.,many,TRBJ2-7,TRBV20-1,TGCAGAGCTAGCGAGAACTACGAGCAGTACTTC,CRASENYEQYF
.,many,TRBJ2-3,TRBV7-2,TGTGCCAGCAGCCCCTCTGGGGGGGCGCGCACAGATACGCAGTATTTT,CASSPSGGARTDTQYF
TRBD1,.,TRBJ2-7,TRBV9,TGTGCCAGCAGCGTCCAGTCCGGGACAGGGGAAGCCTACGAGCAGTACTTC,CASSVQSGTGEAYEQYF
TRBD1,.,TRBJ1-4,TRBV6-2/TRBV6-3,TGTGCCAGCAGCCGCGCAGGACAGGGCTACAATGAAAAACTGTTTTTT,CASSRAGQGYNEKLFF
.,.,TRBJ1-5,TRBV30,TGTGCCCATTCCAGGGATAGCAATCAGCCCCAGCATTTT,CAHSRDSNQPQHF
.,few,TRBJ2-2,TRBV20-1,TGCAGTGCTAATGACCGTGGCTCCGGGGAGCTGTTTTTT,CSANDRGSGELFF
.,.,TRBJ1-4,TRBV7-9,TGTGCCAGCAGCTTTGATCGTGAAAAACTGTTTTTT,CASSFDREKLFF
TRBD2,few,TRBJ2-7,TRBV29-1,TGCAGCGTTGCAAATAGCGGGAGGGCCTTCGAGCAGTACTTC,CSVANSGRAFEQYF
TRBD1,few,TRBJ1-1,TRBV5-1,TGCGCCAGCAGCTCCATACAGGGGGCTGGCACTGAAGCTTTCTTT,CASSSIQGAGTEAFF
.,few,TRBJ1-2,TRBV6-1,TGTGCCAGCAGTGAACATTGGGGGTATGGCTACACCTTC,CASSEHWGYGYTF
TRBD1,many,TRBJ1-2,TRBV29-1,TGCAGCGGCAACCTTCCGGGACAGGGTGAACATGGCTACACCTTC,CSGNLPGQGEHGYTF
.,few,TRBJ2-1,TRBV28,TGTGCCAGCTACCCACAGTCCCGGCCAGCTGAGCAGTTCTTC,CASYPQSRPAEQFF
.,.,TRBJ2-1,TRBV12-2,TGTGCAAGTCGCCCCCGGACTGGGGGGGACTACAATGAGCAGTTCTTC,CASRPRTGGDYNEQFF
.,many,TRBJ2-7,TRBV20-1,TGCAGTGCTAGCAGGGACAGTGCGGGGTCCGAGCAGTACTTC,CSASRDSAGSEQYF
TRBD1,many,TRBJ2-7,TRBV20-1,TGCAGCGTCGACAGGGTAGATGGCGAGCAGTACTTC,CSVDRVDGEQYF
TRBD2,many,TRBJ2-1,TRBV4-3,TGCGCCAGCAGCCATACATCGGGACTAGTAGTGGATGAGCAGTTCTTC,CASSHTSGLVVDEQFF
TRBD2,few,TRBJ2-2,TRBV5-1,TGCGCCAGCAGAACCAACGGGAGGCAACTCACCGGGGAGCTGTTTTTT,CASRTNGRQLTGELFF
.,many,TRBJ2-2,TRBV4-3,TGCGCCAGCAGCCAAGAAGGAGGTGGGCACCCCGGGGAGCTGTTTTTT,CASSQEGGGHPGELFF
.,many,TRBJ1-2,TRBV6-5,TGTGCCAGCAGTTACGGGACTAACTATGGCTACACCTTC,CASSYGTNYGYTF
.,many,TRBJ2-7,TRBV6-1,TGTGCCAGCACTCAGTCCTACGAGCAGTACTTC,CASTQSYEQYF
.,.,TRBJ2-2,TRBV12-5,TGTGCTAGTGGTTCCTCCGGGGGCACCGGGGAGCTGTTTTTT,CASGSSGGTGELFF
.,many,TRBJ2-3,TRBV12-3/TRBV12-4,TGTGCCAGCAGGCTGGAGGGGGTGGATACGCAGTATTTT,CASRLEGVDTQYF
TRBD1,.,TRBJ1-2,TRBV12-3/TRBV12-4,TGTGCCAGCAAGGGGGCCACAGGGTATTATGGCTACACCTTC,CASKGATGYYGYTF
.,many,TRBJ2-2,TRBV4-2,TGTGCCAGCAGCCCGATCTCCACCGGGGAGCTGTTTTTT,CASSPISTGELFF
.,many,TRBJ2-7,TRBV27,TGTGCCAGCAGTTTAGGGGGGTTCGAATACGAGCAGTACTTC,CASSLGGFEYEQYF
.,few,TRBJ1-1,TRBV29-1,TGCAGCGCCGAGACAGCTTTCTTT,CSAETAFF
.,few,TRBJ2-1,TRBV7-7,TGTGCTAGCAGCTTAGGGGGGCAGGCCCACAATGAGCAGTTCTTC,CASSLGGQAHNEQFF
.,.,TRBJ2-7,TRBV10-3,TGTGCCATCAGTGAGTCGGACAGCTACGAGCAGTACTTC,CAISESDSYEQYF
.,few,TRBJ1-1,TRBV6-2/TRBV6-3,TGTGCCAGCAGCCCACCGGGACTTGAAGCTTTCTTT,CASSPPGLEAFF
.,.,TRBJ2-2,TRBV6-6,TGTGCCAGCAGGGCTGGGCAGTCGAACACCGGGGAGCTGTTTTTT,CASRAGQSNTGELFF
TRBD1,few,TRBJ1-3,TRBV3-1,TGTGCCAGCAGTGACAGGGTCTTAGACACCATATATTTT,CASSDRVLDTIYF
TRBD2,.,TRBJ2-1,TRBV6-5,TGTGCCAGCAGCCGCGGGACTAGCGGGTTTGAGCAGTTCTTC,CASSRGTSGFEQFF
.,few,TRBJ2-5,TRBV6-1,TGTGCCAGCAGTGAAGTTGAGGGAGAGACCCAGTACTTC,CASSEVEGETQYF
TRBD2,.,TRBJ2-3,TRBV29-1,TGCAGCGTTTGGCTAGCGGGAAGGGCAGATACGCAGTATTTT,CSVWLAGRADTQYF